This record looks at one T cell receptor (beta chain) sequence and its context. The V and J ends lost 7 bases and 0 bases respectively, with 11 bases between them. The CDR3 has 14 amino acids. Germline V gene sequence: CDR1 SGHRS, CDR2 YFSETQ. Original processing methods: From reference gene primer amplification, estimates of nucleated cell counts were derived. The assay was immunoSEQ multiplex PCR, and TCRdb's table has in-frame clones only and misses some. The V and J calls and the clone size are those of that table, but D and trimming were determined from the DNA. Of some 400,000 clones detected, 70% to 90% appear once; the ten largest clones hold 2.5% to 3.5%. The sample originates from a study of blood T cell repertoires in COVID-19. About the research overall: Italy, Spain and the United States were the sources of the convalescent and acute COVID-19 samples. The analysed material was cDNA or gDNA that came from T cells, B-cell-depleted T cells, or PBMCs.

Source material: peripheral blood. The rearrangement links TRBV5-1 to TRBJ2-4; perhaps TRBD2 as D (5 bases). The TCR was taken from a human donor in a cohort sampled during active COVID-19. The CDR3 loop is CASGIREAKNIQYF. CDR3 bases: TGCGCCAGCGGGATCCGGGAAGCCAAAAACATTCAGTACTTC.